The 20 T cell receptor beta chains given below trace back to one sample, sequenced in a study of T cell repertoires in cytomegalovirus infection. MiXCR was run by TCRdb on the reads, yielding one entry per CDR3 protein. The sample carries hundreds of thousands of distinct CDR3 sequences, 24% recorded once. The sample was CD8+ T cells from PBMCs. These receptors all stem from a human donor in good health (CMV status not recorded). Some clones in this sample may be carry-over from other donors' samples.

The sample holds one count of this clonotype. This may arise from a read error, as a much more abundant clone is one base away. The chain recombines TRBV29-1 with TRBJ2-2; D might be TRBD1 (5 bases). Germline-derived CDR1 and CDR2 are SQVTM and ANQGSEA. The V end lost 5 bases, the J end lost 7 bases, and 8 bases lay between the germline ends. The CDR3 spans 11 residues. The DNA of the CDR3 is TGCAGCGTTTCGACAGTCGGGGAGCTGTTTTTT. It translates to CSVSTVGELFF.

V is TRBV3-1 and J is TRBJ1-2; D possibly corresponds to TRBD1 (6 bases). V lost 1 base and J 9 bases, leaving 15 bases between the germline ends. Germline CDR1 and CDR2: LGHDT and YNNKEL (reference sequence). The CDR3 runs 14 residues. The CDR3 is CASSQVGLRGSYTF. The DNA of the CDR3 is TGTGCCAGCAGCCAAGTTGGGCTGAGGGGGAGCTACACCTTC.

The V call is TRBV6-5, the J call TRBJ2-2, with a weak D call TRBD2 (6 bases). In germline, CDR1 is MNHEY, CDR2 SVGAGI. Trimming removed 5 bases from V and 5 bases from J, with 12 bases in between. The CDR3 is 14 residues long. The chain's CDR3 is CASSLKTRTGELFF. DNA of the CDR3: TGTGCCAGCAGTCTCAAGACTAGAACCGGGGAGCTGTTTTTT.

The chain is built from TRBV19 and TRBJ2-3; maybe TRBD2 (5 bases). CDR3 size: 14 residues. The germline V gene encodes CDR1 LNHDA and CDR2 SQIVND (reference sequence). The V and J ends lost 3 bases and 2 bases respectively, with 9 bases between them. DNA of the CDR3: TGTGCCAGTAGTATCGGCCTAGCCACAGATACGCAGTATTTT. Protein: CASSIGLATDTQYF.

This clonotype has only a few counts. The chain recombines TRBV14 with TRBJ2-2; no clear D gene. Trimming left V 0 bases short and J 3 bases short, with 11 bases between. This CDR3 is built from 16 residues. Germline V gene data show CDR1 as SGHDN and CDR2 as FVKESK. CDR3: CASSQEPWTYTGELFF. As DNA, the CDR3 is TGTGCCAGCAGCCAAGAGCCCTGGACCTACACCGGGGAGCTGTTTTTT.

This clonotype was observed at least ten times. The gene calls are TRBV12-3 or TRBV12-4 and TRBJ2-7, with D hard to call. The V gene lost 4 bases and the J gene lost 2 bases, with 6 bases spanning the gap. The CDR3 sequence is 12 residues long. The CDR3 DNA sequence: TGTGCCAGCAGTTCAGGTGCCTACGAGCAGTACTTC. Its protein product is CASSSGAYEQYF.

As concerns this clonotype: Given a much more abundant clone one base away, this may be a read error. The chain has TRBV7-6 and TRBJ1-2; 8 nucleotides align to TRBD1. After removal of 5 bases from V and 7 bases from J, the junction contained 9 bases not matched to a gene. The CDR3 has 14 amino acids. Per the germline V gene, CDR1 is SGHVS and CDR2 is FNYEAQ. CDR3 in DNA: TGTGCCAGCAGCCACGGACAGGGAAGTTTTGGCTACACCTTC. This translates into CASSHGQGSFGYTF.

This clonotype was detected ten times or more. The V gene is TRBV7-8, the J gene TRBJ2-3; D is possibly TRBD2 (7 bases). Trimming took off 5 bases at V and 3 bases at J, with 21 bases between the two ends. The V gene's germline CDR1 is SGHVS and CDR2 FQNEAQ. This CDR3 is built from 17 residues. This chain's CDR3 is CASSPVGGPIRTDTQYF. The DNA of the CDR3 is TGTGCCAGCAGCCCCGTGGGGGGGCCAATACGAACAGATACGCAGTATTTT. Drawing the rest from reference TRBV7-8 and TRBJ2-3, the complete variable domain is GAGVSQSPRYKVAKRGQDVALRCDPISGHVSLFWYQQALGQGPEFLTYFQNEAQLDKSGLPSDRFFAERPEGSVSTLKIQRTQQEDSAVYLCASSPVGGPIRTDTQYFGPGTRLTVL.

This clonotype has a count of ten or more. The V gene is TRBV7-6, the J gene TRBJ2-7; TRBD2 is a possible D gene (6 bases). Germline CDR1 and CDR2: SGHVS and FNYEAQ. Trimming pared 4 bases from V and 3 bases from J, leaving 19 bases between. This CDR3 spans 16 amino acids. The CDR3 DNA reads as TGTGCCAGCAGCTCCCTCCTCCAGGGCGGGGACTACGAGCAGTACTTC. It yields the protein CASSSLLQGGDYEQYF.

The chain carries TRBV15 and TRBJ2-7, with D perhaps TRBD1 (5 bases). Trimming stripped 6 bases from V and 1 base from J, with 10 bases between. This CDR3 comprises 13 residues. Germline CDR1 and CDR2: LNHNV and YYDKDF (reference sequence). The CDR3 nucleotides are TGTGCCACCAGAGATCAGGGATCCTACGAGCAGTACTTC. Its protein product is CATRDQGSYEQYF.

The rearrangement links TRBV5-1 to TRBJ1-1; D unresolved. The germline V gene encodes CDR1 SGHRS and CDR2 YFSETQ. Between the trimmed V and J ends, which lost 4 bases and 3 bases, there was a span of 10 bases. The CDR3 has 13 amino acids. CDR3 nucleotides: TGCGCCAGCAGCAATCGGCCTGACACTGAAGCTTTCTTT. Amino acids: CASSNRPDTEAFF.

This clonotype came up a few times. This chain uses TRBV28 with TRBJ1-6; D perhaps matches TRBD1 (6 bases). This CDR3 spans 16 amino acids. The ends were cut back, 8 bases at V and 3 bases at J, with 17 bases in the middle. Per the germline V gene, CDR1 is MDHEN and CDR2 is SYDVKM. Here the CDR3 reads CASLRQGIGYNSPLHF. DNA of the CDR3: TGTGCCAGCCTCCGTCAGGGGATCGGCTATAATTCACCCCTCCACTTT.

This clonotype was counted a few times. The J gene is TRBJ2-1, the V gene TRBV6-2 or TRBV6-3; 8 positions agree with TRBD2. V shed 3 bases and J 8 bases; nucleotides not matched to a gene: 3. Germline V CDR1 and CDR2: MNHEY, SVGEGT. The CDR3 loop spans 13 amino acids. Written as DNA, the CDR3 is TGTGCCAGCAGTTATTTTAGCGGGGATGAGCAGTTCTTC. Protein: CASSYFSGDEQFF.

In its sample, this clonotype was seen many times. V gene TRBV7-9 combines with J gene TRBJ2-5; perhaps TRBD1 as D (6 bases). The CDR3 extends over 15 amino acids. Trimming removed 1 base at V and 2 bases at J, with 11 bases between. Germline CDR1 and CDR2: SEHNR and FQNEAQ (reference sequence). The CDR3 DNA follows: TGTGCCAGCAGCTTAGAGGACAGACAGCAAGAGACCCAGTACTTC. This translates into CASSLEDRQQETQYF.

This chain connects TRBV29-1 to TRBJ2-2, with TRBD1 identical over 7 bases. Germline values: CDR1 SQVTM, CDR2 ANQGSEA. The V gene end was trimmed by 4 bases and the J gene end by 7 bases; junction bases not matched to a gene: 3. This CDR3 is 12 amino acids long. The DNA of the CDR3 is TGCAGCGTTGCAGGGGGAGTCGGGGAGCTGTTTTTT. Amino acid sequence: CSVAGGVGELFF.

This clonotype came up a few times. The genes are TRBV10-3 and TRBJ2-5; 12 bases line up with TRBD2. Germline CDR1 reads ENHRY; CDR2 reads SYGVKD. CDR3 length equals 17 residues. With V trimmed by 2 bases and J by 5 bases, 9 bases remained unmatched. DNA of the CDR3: TGTGCCATCAGTGAGAGCCTAGCGGGGGGGCCGAGGGAGACCCAGTACTTC. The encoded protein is CAISESLAGGPRETQYF.

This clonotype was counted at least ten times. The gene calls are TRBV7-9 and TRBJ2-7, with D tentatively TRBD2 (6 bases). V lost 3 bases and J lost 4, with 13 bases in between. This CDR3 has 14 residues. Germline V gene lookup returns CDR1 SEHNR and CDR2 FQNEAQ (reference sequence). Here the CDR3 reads CASSLGGIMYEQYF. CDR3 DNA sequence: TGTGCCAGCAGCTTGGGAGGTATTATGTACGAGCAGTACTTC.

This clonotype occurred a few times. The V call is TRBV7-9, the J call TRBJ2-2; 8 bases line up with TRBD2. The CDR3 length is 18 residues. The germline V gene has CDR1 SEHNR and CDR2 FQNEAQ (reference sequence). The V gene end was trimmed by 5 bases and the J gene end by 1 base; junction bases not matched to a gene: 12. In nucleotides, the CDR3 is TGTGCCAGCAGCCACCCCCGAACTAGCGGAGAGAACACCGGGGAGCTGTTTTTT. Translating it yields CASSHPRTSGENTGELFF.

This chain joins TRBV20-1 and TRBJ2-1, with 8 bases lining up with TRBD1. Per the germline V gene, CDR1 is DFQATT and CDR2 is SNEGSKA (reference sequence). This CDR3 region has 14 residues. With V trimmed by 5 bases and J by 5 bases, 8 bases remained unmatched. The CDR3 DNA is TGCAGTGCTCCCCCCGGGACAGGCCACAATGAGCAGTTCTTC. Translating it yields CSAPPGTGHNEQFF.

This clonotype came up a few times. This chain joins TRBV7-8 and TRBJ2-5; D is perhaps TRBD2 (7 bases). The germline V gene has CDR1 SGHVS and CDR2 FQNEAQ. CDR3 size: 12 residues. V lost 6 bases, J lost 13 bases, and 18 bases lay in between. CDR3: CASSPRGGVLYF. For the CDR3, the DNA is TGTGCCAGCAGTCCGAGGGGGGGCGTTTTGTACTTC.